The 14 T cell receptor beta chains below were found in one sample sequenced in a study of response to subunit inactivated influenza vaccine. TCRdb independently ran MiXCR on the RT-PCR reads; one entry per CDR3 protein. The data contain about 530,000 distinct CDR3 sequences, approximately 10% of them singletons. The input for sequencing was PBMCs from blood, taken on the day of vaccination. These receptors all come from a man between 45 and 60 years old who received an inactivated influenza vaccine.

The chain is built from TRBV24-1 and TRBJ2-1, with 10 bases that match TRBD2. The CDR3 is 16 residues long. Germline V lookup: CDR1 KGHDR, CDR2 SFDVKD. Unmatched junction bases numbered 14, after V lost 8 bases and J lost 8 bases. CDR3 bases: TGTGCCACCAATGGGGCTAGCGGGAGAACCGCGGATGAGCAGTTCTTC. It codes for CATNGASGRTADEQFF.

The chain uses TRBV24-1 and TRBJ2-2; possibly TRBD2 for D (6 bases). V lost 7 bases, J lost 6 bases, and 11 bases lay in between. The CDR3 contains 13 residues. Germline V CDR1 and CDR2: KGHDR, SFDVKD. CDR3 region: CATSRLDSGELFF. The CDR3 DNA reads TGTGCCACCAGCCGACTAGATTCCGGGGAGCTGTTTTTT.

The chain employs TRBV6-1 and TRBJ1-5; TRBD1 is a possible D gene (6 bases). Trimming stripped 3 bases from V and 4 bases from J, with 13 bases between. CDR1 and CDR2 (germline): MNHNS, SASEGT. The CDR3 loop spans 15 amino acids. CDR3 DNA: TGTGCCAGCAGTGATACAGGGTATAGTAATCAGCCCCAGCATTTT. Its protein product is CASSDTGYSNQPQHF.

The rearrangement links TRBV24-1 to TRBJ2-2; the D gene is possibly TRBD1 (6 bases). Germline V CDR1 and CDR2: KGHDR, SFDVKD. With 10 bases removed from V and 5 bases from J, the gap between germline ends came to 16 bases. This CDR3 region has 14 residues. CDR3 residues: CATADSWRTGELFF. In nucleotides, the CDR3 is TGTGCCACAGCGGACAGCTGGCGGACCGGGGAGCTGTTTTTT.

This clonotype was observed a few times. The CDR3 here is CASSLTAGVLVVGANVLTF. CDR3 bases: TGTGCCAGCAGCTTAACGGCAGGGGTCCTTGTAGTTGGGGCCAACGTCCTGACTTTC. The chain recombines TRBV7-2 with TRBJ2-6; D possibly corresponds to TRBD1 (6 bases). Germline CDR1 SGHTA, CDR2 FQGNSA. Trimming took 2 bases from V and 3 from J, leaving 20 bases between them. The CDR3 loop spans 19 amino acids.

This clonotype was observed a handful of times. The chain is built from TRBV28 and TRBJ2-1; TRBD2 aligns across 8 bases. From germline, CDR1 is MDHEN and CDR2 SYDVKM. Trimming removed 2 bases from V and 8 bases from J; junction bases left unmatched: 8. There are 15 residues in the CDR3. The CDR3 DNA reads as TGTGCCAGCAGTTTACTTAGCGGGATTGGGGATGAGCAGTTCTTC. Protein: CASSLLSGIGDEQFF.

The chain has TRBV10-3 and TRBJ2-1; 14 positions agree with TRBD2. Germline values: CDR1 ENHRY, CDR2 SYGVKD. The CDR3 extends over 18 amino acids. The ends lost 6 bases at V and 0 bases at J; junction bases unmatched: 7. DNA for the CDR3: TGTGCCATCAGGGGGACTAGCGGGAGATTCAGCTCCTACAATGAGCAGTTCTTC. This encodes CAIRGTSGRFSSYNEQFF.

This rearrangement joins TRBV12-3 or TRBV12-4 to TRBJ1-5; a possible D gene is TRBD1 (5 bases). V was clipped by 6 bases and J by 0 bases, with 21 bases between them. CDR3 length: 18 residues. Written as DNA, the CDR3 is TGTGCCAGCAGCCGTGGGGGGTTTACTCGCAATAGCAATCAGCCCCAGCATTTT. Encoded protein: CASSRGGFTRNSNQPQHF.

This clonotype was observed a handful of times. The gene calls are TRBV6-2 or TRBV6-3 and TRBJ1-6; 8 bases are shared with TRBD1. J was trimmed by 9 bases and V by 2 bases; bases with no gene match: 9. This CDR3 has 16 amino acids. The germline V gene encodes CDR1 MNHEY and CDR2 SVGEGT. The CDR3 here is CASSYGTGTGSSPLHF. The CDR3 DNA follows: TGTGCCAGCAGTTACGGAACCGGGACAGGATCTTCACCCCTCCACTTT.

The V gene is TRBV4-1, the J gene TRBJ2-1, with 12 bases fitting TRBD2. J gave up 10 bases and V 4 bases, and 11 bases lay outside the gene matches. Per germline, CDR1 MGHRA and CDR2 YSYEKL. The CDR3 is 16 residues long. CDR3 amino acids: CASSRGTSGSLQEQFF. The CDR3 DNA follows: TGCGCCAGCAGCCGGGGGACTAGCGGGTCCCTCCAGGAGCAGTTCTTC.

The table lists this clonotype with a few counts. The V call is TRBV6-2 or TRBV6-3, the J call TRBJ2-4, with 7 bases lining up with TRBD2. The V and J ends lost 4 bases and 6 bases, in that order; junction bases with no gene match: 9. The germline V gene has CDR1 MNHEY and CDR2 SVGEGT. The CDR3 runs 15 residues. CDR3 protein: CASSLSERGLNIQYF. CDR3 DNA sequence: TGTGCCAGCAGTTTGTCGGAGCGGGGACTAAACATTCAGTACTTC.

This clonotype was seen a single time. The chain employs TRBV6-1 and TRBJ1-2, with D uncertain. The CDR3 covers 15 residues. V lost 4 bases, J lost 6 bases, and 18 bases lay in between. Per the germline V gene, CDR1 is MNHNS and CDR2 is SASEGT. CDR3 protein: CASSAPFAGIDGYTF. CDR3 DNA: TGTGCCAGCAGTGCACCCTTCGCGGGGATTGATGGCTACACCTTC.

This clonotype was counted only a few times. The chain combines TRBV5-1 with TRBJ1-1, with D possibly being TRBD1 (5 bases). From germline, CDR1 is SGHRS and CDR2 YFSETQ. Trimming took off 0 bases at V and 3 bases at J, with 21 bases between the two ends. The CDR3 has 18 residues. Written as DNA, the CDR3 is TGCGCCAGCAGCTTGGCTCTTTGGGACGCCGGTGGGTACACTGAAGCTTTCTTT. Translation: CASSLALWDAGGYTEAFF.

This chain links TRBV5-4 with TRBJ2-1, with 8 bases that match TRBD2. The germline V gene has CDR1 SGHNT and CDR2 YYREEE (reference sequence). V trimming: 4 bases; J trimming: 2 bases; junction bases outside the gene matches: 5. The CDR3 contains 15 residues. CDR3: CASSQGLDTYNEQFF. Written as DNA, the CDR3 is TGTGCCAGCAGCCAGGGACTAGACACCTACAATGAGCAGTTCTTC.